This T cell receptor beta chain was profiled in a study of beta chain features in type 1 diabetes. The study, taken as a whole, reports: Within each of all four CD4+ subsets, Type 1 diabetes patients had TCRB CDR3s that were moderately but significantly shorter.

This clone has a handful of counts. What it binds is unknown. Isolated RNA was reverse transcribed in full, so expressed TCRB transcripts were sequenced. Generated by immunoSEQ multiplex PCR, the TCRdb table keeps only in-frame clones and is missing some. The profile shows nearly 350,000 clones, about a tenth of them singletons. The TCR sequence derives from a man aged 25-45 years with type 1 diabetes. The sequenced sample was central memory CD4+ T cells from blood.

CDR3 DNA: TGTGCCAGCAGCAAAAGACTAGCGGGGGGTCTAACAGATACGCAGTATTTT. Protein: CASSKRLAGGLTDTQYF. This chain connects TRBV5-4 to TRBJ2-3; 13 nucleotides agree with TRBD2. The CDR3 is 17 residues long. Germline V gene lookup returns CDR1 SGHNT and CDR2 YYREEE (reference sequence). V gave up 4 bases and J gave up 3 bases; unmatched junction bases: 8.